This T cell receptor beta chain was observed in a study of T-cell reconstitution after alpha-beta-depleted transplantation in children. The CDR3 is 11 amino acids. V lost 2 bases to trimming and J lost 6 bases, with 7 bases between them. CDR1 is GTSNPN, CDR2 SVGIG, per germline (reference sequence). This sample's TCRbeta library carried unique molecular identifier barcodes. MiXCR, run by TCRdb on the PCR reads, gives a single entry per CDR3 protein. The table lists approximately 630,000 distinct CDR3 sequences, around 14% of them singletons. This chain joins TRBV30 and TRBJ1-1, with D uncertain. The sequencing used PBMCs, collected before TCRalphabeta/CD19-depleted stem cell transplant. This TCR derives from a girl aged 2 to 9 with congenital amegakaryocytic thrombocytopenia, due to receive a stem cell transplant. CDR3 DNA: TGTGCCTGGAGTTTTCGGGCTGAAGCTTTCTTT. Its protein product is CAWSFRAEAFF.